This T cell receptor (beta chain) stems from a study of OX40 agonist ivuxolimab in advanced cancers. Study-level background: Patients' therapy was ivuxolimab, an antibody that acts as an agonist of OX40 (CD134).

The data were produced by immunoSEQ multiplex PCR, yet TCRdb's version contains in-frame clones alone and is incomplete. In the table there are fewer than 95,000 clones, 80% to 90% of which are singletons. Germline loops: CDR1 SEHNR, CDR2 FQNEAQ (reference sequence). This CDR3 is built from 16 residues. V was clipped by 5 bases and J by 7 bases, with 23 bases between them. Source: CD4+ or CD8+ T cells sorted from blood, taken in a trial of the OX40 agonist ivuxolimab. The TCR originated in an adult with an advanced solid tumor such as melanoma, head and neck, liver or kidney cancer. The chain couples TRBV7-9 to TRBJ1-2; D remains unclear. CDR3 nucleotide sequence: TGTGCCAGCAGCCCCGGGGTCTCAGAACGGGCCTTTGGCTACACCTTC. This sequence encodes CASSPGVSERAFGYTF. The whole variable domain, filled in from reference TRBV7-9 and TRBJ1-2, reads DTGVSQNPRHKITKRGQNVTFRCDPISEHNRLYWYRQTLGQGPEFLTYFQNEAQLEKSRLLSDRFSAERPKGSFSTLEIQRTEQGDSAMYLCASSPGVSERAFGYTFGSGTRLTVV.